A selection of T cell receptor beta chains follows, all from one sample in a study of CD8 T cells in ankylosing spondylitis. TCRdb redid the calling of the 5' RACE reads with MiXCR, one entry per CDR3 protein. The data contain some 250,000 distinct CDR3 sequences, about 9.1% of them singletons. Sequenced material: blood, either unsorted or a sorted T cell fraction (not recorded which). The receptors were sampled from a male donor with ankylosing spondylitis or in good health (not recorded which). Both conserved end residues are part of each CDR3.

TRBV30,CAWSEVQVPLTGELFF
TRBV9,CASSVLAGGSGDTQYF
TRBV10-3,CAISEQGTGGIYGYTF
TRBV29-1,CSVATGPRGPQHF
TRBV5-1,CASSRGQEGYEQYF
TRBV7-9,CASSSAGGPADTQYF
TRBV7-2,CASSRRTGGAFF
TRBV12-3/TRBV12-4,CASSFGGNSNQPQHF
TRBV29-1,CSAGGWALNEQYF
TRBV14,CASSPTTQPGRAGTF
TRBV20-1,CSARKGSENIQYF
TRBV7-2,CASNQGVGRTEAFF
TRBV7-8,CASSIPSGGSYEQYF
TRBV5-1,CASSGTSGRYEQYF
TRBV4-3,CASSRGSYNSPLHF
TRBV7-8,CASSSALEEYF
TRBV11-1,CASSSGPSTGKYQETQYF